This T cell receptor beta chain was recovered during a study of blood T cell repertoires in COVID-19. Study as a whole: Sites in the United States, Italy and Spain provided acute and convalescent COVID-19 samples. Sources were T cells, B-cell-depleted T cells, or PBMCs; the material itself was cDNA or gDNA.

In the study's own analysis: Reference gene primers were amplified, and this amplification served to estimate nucleated cell counts. Here immunoSEQ multiplex PCR was the method, and the copy in TCRdb shows in-frame clones only, minus some. V and J calls plus clone size are reproduced from that table; the DNA served to infer D and trimming. The data contain approximately 72,000 clones, over 75% of them singletons. The CDR3 sequence is 13 residues long. V lost 4 bases and J 1 base, leaving 8 bases between the germline ends. Germline assignment: CDR1 SNHLY and CDR2 FYNNEI. The clonotype was recovered from a man in his fifties or sixties with acute or convalescent COVID-19. The chain joins TRBV2 to TRBJ2-7; D not resolved. Sequenced input: peripheral blood. The CDR3 reads CASSGAVSYEQYF. The CDR3 DNA follows: TGTGCCAGCAGTGGGGCCGTTTCCTACGAGCAGTACTTC.